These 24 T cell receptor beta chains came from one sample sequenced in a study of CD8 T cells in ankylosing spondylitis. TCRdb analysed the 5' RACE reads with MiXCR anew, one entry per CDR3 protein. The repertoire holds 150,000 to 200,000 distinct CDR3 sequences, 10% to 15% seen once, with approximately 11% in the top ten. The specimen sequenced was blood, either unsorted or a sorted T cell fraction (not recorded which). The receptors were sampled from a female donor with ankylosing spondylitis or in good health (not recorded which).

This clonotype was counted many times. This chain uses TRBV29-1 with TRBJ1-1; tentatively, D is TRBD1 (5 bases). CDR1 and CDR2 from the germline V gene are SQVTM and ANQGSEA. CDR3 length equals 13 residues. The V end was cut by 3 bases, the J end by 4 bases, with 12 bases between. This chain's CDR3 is CSVDRALGTEAFF. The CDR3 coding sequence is TGCAGCGTTGACAGGGCGCTGGGCACTGAAGCTTTCTTT.

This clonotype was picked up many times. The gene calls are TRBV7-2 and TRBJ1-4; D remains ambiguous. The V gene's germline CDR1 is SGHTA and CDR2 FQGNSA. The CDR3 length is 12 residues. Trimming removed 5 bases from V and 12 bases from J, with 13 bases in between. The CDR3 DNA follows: TGTGCCAGCAGCCCCGGATATGATGAACTGTTTTTT. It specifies CASSPGYDELFF.

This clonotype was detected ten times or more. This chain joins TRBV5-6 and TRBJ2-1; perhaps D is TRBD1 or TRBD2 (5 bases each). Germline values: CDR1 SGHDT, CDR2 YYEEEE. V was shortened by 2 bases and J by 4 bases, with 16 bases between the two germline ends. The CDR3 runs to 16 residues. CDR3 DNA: TGTGCCAGCAGCTTTGAGGGGCCCGACCCTTACAATGAGCAGTTCTTC. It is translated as CASSFEGPDPYNEQFF.

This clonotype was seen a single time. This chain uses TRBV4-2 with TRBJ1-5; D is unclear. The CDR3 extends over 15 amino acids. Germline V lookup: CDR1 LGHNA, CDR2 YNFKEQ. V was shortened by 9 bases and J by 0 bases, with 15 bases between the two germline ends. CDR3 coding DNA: TGTGCCAGGGGCGCCGGACTGTATAGCAATCAGCCCCAGCATTTT. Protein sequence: CARGAGLYSNQPQHF.

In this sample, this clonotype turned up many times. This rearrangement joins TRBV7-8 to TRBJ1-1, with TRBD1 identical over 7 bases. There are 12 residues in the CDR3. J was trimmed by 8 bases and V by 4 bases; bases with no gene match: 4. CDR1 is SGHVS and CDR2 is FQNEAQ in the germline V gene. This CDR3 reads CASSSGGREAFF. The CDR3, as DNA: TGTGCCAGCAGCTCAGGGGGGAGAGAAGCTTTCTTT. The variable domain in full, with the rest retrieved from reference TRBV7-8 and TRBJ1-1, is GAGVSQSPRYKVAKRGQDVALRCDPISGHVSLFWYQQALGQGPEFLTYFQNEAQLDKSGLPSDRFFAERPEGSVSTLKIQRTQQEDSAVYLCASSSGGREAFFGQGTRLTVV.

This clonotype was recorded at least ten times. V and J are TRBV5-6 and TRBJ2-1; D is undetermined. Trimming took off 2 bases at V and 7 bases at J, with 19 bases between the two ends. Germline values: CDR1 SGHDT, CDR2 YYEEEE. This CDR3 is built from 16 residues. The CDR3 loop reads CASSFYDNPWGNEQFF. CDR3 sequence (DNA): TGTGCCAGCAGCTTCTATGACAACCCCTGGGGAAATGAGCAGTTCTTC.

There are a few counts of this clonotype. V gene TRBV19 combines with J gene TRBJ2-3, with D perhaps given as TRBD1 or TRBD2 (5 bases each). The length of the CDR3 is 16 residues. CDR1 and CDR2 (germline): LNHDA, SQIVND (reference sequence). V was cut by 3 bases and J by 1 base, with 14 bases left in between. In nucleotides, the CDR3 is TGTGCCAGTAGTATCAGGACCGGGGCGCGCACAGATACGCAGTATTTT. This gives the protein CASSIRTGARTDTQYF.

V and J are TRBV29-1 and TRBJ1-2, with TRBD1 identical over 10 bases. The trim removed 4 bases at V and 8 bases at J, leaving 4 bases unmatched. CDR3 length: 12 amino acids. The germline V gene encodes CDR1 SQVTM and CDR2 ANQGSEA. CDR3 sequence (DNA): TGCAGCGTTGGAGGGACAGGGGTAGGCTACACCTTC. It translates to CSVGGTGVGYTF.

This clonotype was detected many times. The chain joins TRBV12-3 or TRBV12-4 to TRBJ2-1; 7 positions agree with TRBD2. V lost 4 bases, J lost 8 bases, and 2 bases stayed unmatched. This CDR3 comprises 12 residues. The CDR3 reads CASSWGGDEQFF. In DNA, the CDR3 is TGTGCCAGCAGTTGGGGGGGAGATGAGCAGTTCTTC.

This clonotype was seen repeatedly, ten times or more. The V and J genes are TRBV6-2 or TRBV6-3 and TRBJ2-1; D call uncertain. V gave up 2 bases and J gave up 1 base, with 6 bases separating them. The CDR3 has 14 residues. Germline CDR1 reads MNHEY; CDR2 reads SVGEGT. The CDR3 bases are TGTGCCAGCAGTTACGGGGTTTCCTACAATGAGCAGTTCTTC. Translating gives CASSYGVSYNEQFF.

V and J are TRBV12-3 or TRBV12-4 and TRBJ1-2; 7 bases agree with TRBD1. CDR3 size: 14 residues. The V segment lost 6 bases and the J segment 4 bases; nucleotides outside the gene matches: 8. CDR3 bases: TGTGCCAGCAGACCAGGCTCAGGGGGCTATGGCTACACCTTC. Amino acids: CASRPGSGGYGYTF.

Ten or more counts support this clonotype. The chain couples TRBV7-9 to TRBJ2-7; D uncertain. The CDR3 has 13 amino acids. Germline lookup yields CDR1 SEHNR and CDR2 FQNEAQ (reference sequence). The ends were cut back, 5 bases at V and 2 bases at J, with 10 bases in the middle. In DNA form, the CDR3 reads TGTGCCAGCAGCCCTACCCCGGCCTACGAGCAGTACTTC. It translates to CASSPTPAYEQYF.

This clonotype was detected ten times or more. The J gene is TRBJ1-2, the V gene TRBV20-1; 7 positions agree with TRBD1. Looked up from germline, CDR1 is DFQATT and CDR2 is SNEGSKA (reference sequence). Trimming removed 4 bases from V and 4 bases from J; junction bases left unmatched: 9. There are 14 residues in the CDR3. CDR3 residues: CSAIRRGRFYGYTF. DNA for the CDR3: TGCAGTGCTATCAGGAGGGGGCGTTTCTATGGCTACACCTTC.

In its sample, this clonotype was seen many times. The CDR3 reads CASKGRTENTEAFF. The CDR3 nucleotides are TGCGCCAGCAAAGGCAGGACAGAAAACACTGAAGCTTTCTTT. The chain carries TRBV5-1 and TRBJ1-1, with a weak D call TRBD1 (6 bases). This CDR3 has 14 residues. Looked up from germline, CDR1 is SGHRS and CDR2 is YFSETQ. The V and J ends lost 6 bases and 2 bases respectively, with 14 bases between them.

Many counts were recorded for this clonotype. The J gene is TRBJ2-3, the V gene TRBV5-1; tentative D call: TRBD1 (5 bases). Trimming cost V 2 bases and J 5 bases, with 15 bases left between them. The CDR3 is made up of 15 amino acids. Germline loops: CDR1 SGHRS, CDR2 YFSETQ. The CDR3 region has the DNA TGCGCCAGCAGCTTTATCAGGGTCCTCGAAGATACGCAGTATTTT. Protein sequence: CASSFIRVLEDTQYF.

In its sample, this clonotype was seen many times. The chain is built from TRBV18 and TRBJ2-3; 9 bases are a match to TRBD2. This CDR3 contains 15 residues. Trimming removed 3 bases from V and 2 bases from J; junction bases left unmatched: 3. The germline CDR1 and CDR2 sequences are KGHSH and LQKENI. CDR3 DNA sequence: TGTGCCAGCTCACCGGTAGCGGGAGCCACAGATACGCAGTATTTT. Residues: CASSPVAGATDTQYF. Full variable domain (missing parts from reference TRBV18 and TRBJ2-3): NAGVMQNPRHLVRRRGQEARLRCSPMKGHSHVYWYRQLPEEGLKFMVYLQKENIIDESGMPKERFSAEFPKEGPSILRIQQVVRGDSAAYFCASSPVAGATDTQYFGPGTRLTVL.

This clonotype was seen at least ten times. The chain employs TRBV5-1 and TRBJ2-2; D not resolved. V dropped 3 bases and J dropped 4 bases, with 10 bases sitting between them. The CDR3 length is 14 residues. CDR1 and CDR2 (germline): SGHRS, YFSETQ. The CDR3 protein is CASSWDSFTGELFF. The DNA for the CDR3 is TGCGCCAGCAGCTGGGATTCATTCACCGGGGAGCTGTTTTTT.

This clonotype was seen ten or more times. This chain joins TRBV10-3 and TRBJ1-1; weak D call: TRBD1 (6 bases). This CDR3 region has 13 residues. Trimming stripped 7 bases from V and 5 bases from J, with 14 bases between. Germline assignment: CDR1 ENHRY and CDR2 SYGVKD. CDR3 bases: TGTGCCATCAACCAGGGGAGGAGGACTGAAGCTTTCTTT. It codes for CAINQGRRTEAFF.

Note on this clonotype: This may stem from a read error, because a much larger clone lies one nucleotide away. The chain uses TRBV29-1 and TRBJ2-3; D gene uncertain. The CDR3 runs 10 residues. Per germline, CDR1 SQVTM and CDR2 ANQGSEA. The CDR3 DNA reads TGCAGCGTTGAGGCAGATACGCGGTATTTT. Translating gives CSVEADTRYF.

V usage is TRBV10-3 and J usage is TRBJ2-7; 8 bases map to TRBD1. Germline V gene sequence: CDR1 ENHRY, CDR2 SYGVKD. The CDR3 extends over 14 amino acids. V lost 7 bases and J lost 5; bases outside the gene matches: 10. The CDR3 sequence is CAITEGQVVHEQYF. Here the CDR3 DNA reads TGTGCCATCACCGAGGGACAGGTGGTCCACGAGCAGTACTTC.

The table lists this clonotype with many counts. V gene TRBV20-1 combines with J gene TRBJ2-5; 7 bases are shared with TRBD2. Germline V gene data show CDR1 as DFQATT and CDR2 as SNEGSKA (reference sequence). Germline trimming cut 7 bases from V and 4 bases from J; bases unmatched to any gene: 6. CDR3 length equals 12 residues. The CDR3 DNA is TGCAGTGTCCCGGGGGGAACAGAGACCCAGTACTTC. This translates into CSVPGGTETQYF.

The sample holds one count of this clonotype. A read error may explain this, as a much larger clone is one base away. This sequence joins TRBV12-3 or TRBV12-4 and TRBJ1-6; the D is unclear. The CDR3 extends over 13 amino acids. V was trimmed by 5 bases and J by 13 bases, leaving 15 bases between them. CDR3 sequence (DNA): TGTGCCAGCAGTCCCTGCGCCGGTTCGCCCCTCCACTTT. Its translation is CASSPCAGSPLHF.

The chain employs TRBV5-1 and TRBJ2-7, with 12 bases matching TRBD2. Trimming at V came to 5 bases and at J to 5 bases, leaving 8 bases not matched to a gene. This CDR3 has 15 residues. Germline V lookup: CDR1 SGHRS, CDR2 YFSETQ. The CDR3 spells CASRRLAGEIHEQYF. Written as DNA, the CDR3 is TGCGCCAGCAGAAGACTAGCGGGAGAGATCCACGAGCAGTACTTC. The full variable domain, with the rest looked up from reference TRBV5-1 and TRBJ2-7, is KAGVTQTPRYLIKTRGQQVTLSCSPISGHRSVSWYQQTPGQGLQFLFEYFSETQRNKGNFPGRFSGRQFSNSRSEMNVSTLELGDSALYLCASRRLAGEIHEQYFGPGTRLTVT.

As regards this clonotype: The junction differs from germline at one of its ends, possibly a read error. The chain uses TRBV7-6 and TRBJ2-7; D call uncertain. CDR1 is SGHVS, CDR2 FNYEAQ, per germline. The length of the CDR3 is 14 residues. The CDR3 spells CTSSRGPGSYEQYF. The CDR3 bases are TGTACCAGCAGCCGCGGACCAGGTTCCTACGAGCAGTACTTC.